Reported below is one T cell receptor beta chain. Its antigen is unknown. This specimen comes from a study of T cells in tuberculosis. Here immunoSEQ multiplex PCR was the method, and the copy in TCRdb shows in-frame clones only, minus some. The repertoire has tens of thousands of clones, about 91% of them found once; the top ten carry 6.8%. Time point of the sample: new active TB diagnosis, blood taken before or within 7 days of starting treatment. From germline, CDR1 is MNHEY and CDR2 SMNVEV (reference sequence). The CDR3 length is 15 residues. The J segment lost 0 bases and the V segment lost 4 bases, leaving 3 bases of the junction unmatched. The study, taken as a whole, reports: Active tuberculosis TCR-alpha repertoires lay closer to GMM-specific TCRs than IGRA-negative controls, suggesting clonal expansion.

This sequence was found in an adult with tuberculosis. The chain links TRBV27 to TRBJ1-5; 7 positions match TRBD1. The material was PBMCs, obtained at tuberculosis diagnosis. The CDR3 nucleotides are TGTGCCAGCAGTTCGACAGGGTATAGCAATCAGCCCCAGCATTTT. It encodes CASSSTGYSNQPQHF.